This T cell receptor beta chain comes out of a study of regulatory T cells in long-lasting Graves disease. Germline V gene lookup returns CDR1 SGHNT and CDR2 YYREEE (reference sequence). Trimming cost V 1 base and J 0 bases, with 10 bases left between them. The CDR3 loop spans 15 amino acids. This clonotype has ten or more counts. Its antigen is still unknown. Time point defined: newly diagnosed GD, antithyroid drugs for less than 3 months. PBMCs were the source of the RNA used for TCR sequencing. Findings of the study overall: No thyroid tissue was studied; the work used peripheral blood only. Accuracy was possibly reduced by small sample size. When disease was persistent, TRBV28, TRBJ1-2 and TRBJ2-5 were the favored segments.

Construction of the TCR beta libraries employed iRepertoire HTBI primers in conjunction with Arm-PCR of CDR3 regions. TCRdb processed the multiplex PCR reads anew with MiXCR; each CDR3 protein has one entry. The repertoire holds approximately 350,000 distinct CDR3 sequences, approximately 16% seen once, with less than 35% in the top ten. The same data also went into a second study, on T cells in Graves' hyperthyroidism and ophthalmopathy. That study reports: Each diagnosis was grounded in clinical symptoms, serum thyroxine and TRAb, thyroid ultrasound, and orbital computed tomography.

The sample consisted of peripheral blood mononuclear cells (PBMCs), taken at new diagnosis, from a patient treated with antithyroid drugs. V and J are TRBV5-4 and TRBJ1-2; D gene uncertain. The source is a man aged 40-49 years with Graves disease. The chain's CDR3 is CASSLSVGANYGYTF. CDR3 sequence (DNA): TGTGCCAGCAGCTTGTCAGTAGGCGCTAACTATGGCTACACCTTC.